The text below deals with one T cell receptor (beta chain). It lacks a known antigen. There are no base qualities to consult, and no much larger clone falls within one base. The data belong to a study of shared clonotypes between healthy human individuals (dated by TCRdb to 2018 to 2020). Context from the whole study: The cohort comprised a couple of women and a few men aged 18 to 49 years. Leukapheresis yielded between about 0.8 and 8.9 billion PBMCs per donor. Blood TCR repertoires of roughly 5 healthy adults were deeply sequenced to estimate repertoire size and the extent of clonotype sharing between individuals. To increase sequencing depth and limit assay-specific biases, different laboratories used diverse techniques to prepare libraries and sequence TCR repertoires. For each donor, CD4 naive and CD4 memory were each run on three plates, CD8 naive on two plates, and CD8 memory on one plate. Paper-wide results and their limitations: The small number of donors limited the genetic and exposure-history diversity represented. Sharing across several donors was observed for around 5% of naive CD4, over 3% of naive CD8, over 2% of memory CD4, and around 0.42% of memory CD8 clonotypes. Sampling was restricted to blood, and TCR repertoires in tissues likely differ from the TCR repertoires found in blood. Based on pairwise subsampling, the degree of clonotype sharing among donors was expected to be affected by sequencing depth. Higher generation probabilities were observed for clonotypes shared by all four sorted-subset donors than for non-shared clonotypes. Naive subsets generally had larger estimated clonotype richness than memory subsets. Incomplete sequencing was indicated by rarefaction of sorted-subset datasets, despite the large sequencing depth.

Using the deep immunoSEQ assay, TCR CDR3 regions were amplified from genomic DNA by multiplex PCR. Extracted genomic DNA from each cell subset was distributed evenly across all wells of several immunoSEQ 96-well plates, and each plate was treated as a replicate. For sorted subsets, 150 to 200 ng genomic DNA, equal to about 30,000 T cell genomes, was loaded into each replicate PCR. The purified libraries were quantified using a Qubit 3.0 fluorometer, sized with a Bioanalyzer 2100, and then quantified again using the KAPA Library Quantification kit. Every immunoSEQ 96-well plate was sequenced on a dedicated single-read 150-cycle Illumina NextSeq 550 flow cell. The original pipeline was this. Because only junctional sequences without quality scores were contained in the immunoSEQ output, filtering matching that applied to full-length reads could not be performed. Sequences were annotated with PyIR, a Python wrapper for IgBLAST v1.9, and V/J genes and CDR3 were assigned using IMGT germline references. Any read was removed if the V/J assignment was weak (E-value above 1e-6), the CDR3 was missing, or the read contained stop codons, out-of-frame junctions, or ambiguous translated residues. A V3J clonotype was defined by an identical inferred V gene, J gene, and CDR3 amino acid sequence. Percentage overlap between repertoires was calculated by dividing the number of shared unique clonotypes by the size of the smaller repertoire. Repertoire richness was assessed with RTK rarefaction, the Chao1 estimator, and Recon v2.1 estimates of unobserved clonotypes. Generation probabilities for all TCRbeta clonotypes obtained by the gDNA method from a handful of donors were computed using OLGA. The immuneACCESS repertoire file appears here via TCRdb, limited to in-frame rearrangements. These files lack a portion of the clones; in checked studies, under half of the deficit traces to unresolved V genes, and the cause of the others is not known. V and J calls plus clone size are reproduced from that table; the DNA served to infer D and trimming. In this sample the table shows approximately 810,000 clones, 80% to 95% of which occur a single time. Less than 25% of the sample lies in the top ten.

CDR1 and CDR2 are read off the germline V gene (reference sequence) as SEHNR and FQNEAQ. From cysteine to phenylalanine, the CDR3 is 13 amino acids long. Here the CDR3 DNA is all that survives: 39 bases in frame from base 1. Trimming at the junction amounts to 2 bases on V and 0 bases on J, and the germline ends lie 5 bases apart. For the CD8 naive samples, CD45RO-negative cells were positively selected for CCR7, yielding a CD45RA+CCR7+ population from which TemRA cells were excluded. Donors were healthy HIV-negative adults with no recently reported acute infections or vaccinations. Every donor was a Caucasian adult residing in Nashville, Tennessee, USA. Blood was collected by leukapheresis, and PBMCs were isolated by Ficoll-Histopaque density gradient centrifugation and then cryopreserved in liquid nitrogen vapor phase. Analytical flow cytometry was used to check the purity and quantity of each magnetically sorted T cell population. Genomic DNA was isolated from every sorted fraction and measured by UV absorbance on a Nanodrop 2000c.

The specimen was naive CD8+ T cells sorted from blood. The sample's cell subset or site label, in plain terms: CD45RA+CCR7+. This chain joins TRBV7-9 to TRBJ2-7; the D segment cannot be called with confidence. The source is a man aged 25-40 years in good health. The DNA sequence is as follows: TGTGCCAGCAGCTTAAACCCCTCCTACGAGCAGTACTTC. This encodes CASSLNPSYEQYF.